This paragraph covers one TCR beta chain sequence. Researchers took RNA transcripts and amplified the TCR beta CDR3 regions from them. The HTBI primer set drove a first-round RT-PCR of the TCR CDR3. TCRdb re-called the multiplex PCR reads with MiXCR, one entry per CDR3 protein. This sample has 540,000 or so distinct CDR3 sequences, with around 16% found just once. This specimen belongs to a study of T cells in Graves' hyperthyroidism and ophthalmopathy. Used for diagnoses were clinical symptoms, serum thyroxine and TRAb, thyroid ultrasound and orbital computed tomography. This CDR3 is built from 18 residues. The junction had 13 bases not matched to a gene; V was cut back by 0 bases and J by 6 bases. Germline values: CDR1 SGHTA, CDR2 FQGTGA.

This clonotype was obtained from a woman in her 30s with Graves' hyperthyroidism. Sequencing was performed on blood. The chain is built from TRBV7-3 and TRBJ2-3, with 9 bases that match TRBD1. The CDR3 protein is CASSLTGGMGTGKDTQYF. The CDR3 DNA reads TGTGCCAGCAGCTTAACGGGCGGCATGGGGACAGGGAAGGATACGCAGTATTTT.